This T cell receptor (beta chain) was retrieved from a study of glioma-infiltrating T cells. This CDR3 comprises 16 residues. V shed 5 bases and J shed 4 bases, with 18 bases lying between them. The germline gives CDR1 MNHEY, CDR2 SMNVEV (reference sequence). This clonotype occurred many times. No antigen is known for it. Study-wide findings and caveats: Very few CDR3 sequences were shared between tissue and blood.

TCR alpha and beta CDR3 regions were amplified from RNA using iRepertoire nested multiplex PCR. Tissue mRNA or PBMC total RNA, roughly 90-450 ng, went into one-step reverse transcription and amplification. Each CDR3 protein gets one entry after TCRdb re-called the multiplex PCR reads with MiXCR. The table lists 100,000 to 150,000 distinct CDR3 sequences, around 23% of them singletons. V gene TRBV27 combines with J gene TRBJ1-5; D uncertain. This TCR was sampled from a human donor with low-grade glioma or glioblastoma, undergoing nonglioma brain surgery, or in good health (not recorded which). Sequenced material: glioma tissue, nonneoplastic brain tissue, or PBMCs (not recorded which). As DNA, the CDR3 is TGTGCCAGCAGTCGAAGTCTGCGGGGAGGGAATCAGCCCCAGCATTTT. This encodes CASSRSLRGGNQPQHF.